Below are 15 T cell receptor beta chains sequenced from a single sample in a study of Graves' ophthalmopathy and Graves' hyperthyroidism. Beta-chain TCR CDR3 regions were amplified from RNA transcripts. HTBI-primed RT-PCR formed the first round, and a multiplex PCR formed the second. TCRdb reprocessed the multiplex PCR reads via MiXCR and lists one record per CDR3 protein. The profile shows fewer than 400,000 distinct CDR3 sequences, 15% to 20% of them singletons. Input material: peripheral blood. These receptors were obtained from a woman between 18 and 29 years old with Graves' ophthalmopathy.

This clonotype was recorded at least ten times. The rearrangement joins TRBV6-1 to TRBJ2-7; the D gene is possibly TRBD1 (6 bases). Germline loops: CDR1 MNHNS, CDR2 SASEGT. This CDR3 has 13 residues. V shed 6 bases and J shed 2 bases, with 11 bases lying between them. CDR3 residues: CASRKTGTYEQYF. DNA of the CDR3: TGTGCCAGCAGGAAAACAGGGACCTACGAGCAGTACTTC.

The table lists this clonotype with many counts. In nucleotides, the CDR3 is TGTGCCAGCGGCATCTCCTACGAGCAGTACTTC. Translated, it gives CASGISYEQYF. The gene calls are TRBV12-3 or TRBV12-4 and TRBJ2-7, with D unclear. The CDR3 is 11 amino acids. Trimming left V 8 bases short and J 0 bases short, with 5 bases between.

This clonotype was recorded many times. V and J are TRBV6-2 or TRBV6-3 and TRBJ2-4; D is unresolved. V lost 10 bases and J 1 base, leaving 17 bases between the germline ends. The CDR3 has 15 amino acids. Germline-derived CDR1 and CDR2 are MNHEY and SVGEGT. Written as DNA, the CDR3 is TGTGCCACCACCACCCCTCGTGATGCCAAAAACATTCAGTACTTC. Protein: CATTTPRDAKNIQYF.

This clonotype was recorded many times. The chain links TRBV7-3 to TRBJ1-1; D not certain. This CDR3 has 14 residues. The V gene's germline CDR1 is SGHTA and CDR2 FQGTGA. V was trimmed by 1 base and J by 4 bases, leaving 10 bases between them. The chain's CDR3 is CASSLNAGSTEAFF. DNA of the CDR3: TGTGCCAGCAGCTTAAACGCGGGAAGCACTGAAGCTTTCTTT.

The chain combines TRBV12-3 or TRBV12-4 with TRBJ1-2; D perhaps matches TRBD1 (5 bases). V lost 3 bases to trimming and J lost 6 bases, with 11 bases between them. This CDR3 comprises 13 residues. The CDR3 DNA follows: TGTGCCAGCAGTTTCACCAGGGCGAATGGCTACACCTTC. This sequence encodes CASSFTRANGYTF.

This clonotype has ten or more counts. The CDR3, as DNA: TGCAGTGCTAGGGGCGGGGGGGCCCCCGATACGCAGTATTTT. Protein sequence: CSARGGGAPDTQYF. V is TRBV20-1 and J is TRBJ2-3, with 9 bases aligning to TRBD2. Germline V gives CDR1 DFQATT, CDR2 SNEGSKA (reference sequence). The CDR3 contains 14 residues. The V and J ends lost 3 bases and 6 bases, in that order; junction bases with no gene match: 7.

This clonotype occurred many times. The chain uses TRBV28 and TRBJ1-3, with 8 nucleotides matching TRBD1. CDR1 MDHEN and CDR2 SYDVKM come from the germline V gene. This CDR3 has 15 residues. The junction had 8 bases not matched to a gene; V was cut back by 8 bases and J by 2 bases. In DNA, the CDR3 is TGTGCCAGCCAAGGGACAGGATCTACTGGAAACACCATATATTTT. This encodes CASQGTGSTGNTIYF.

This clonotype is a singleton in its sample. It is likely a read error, because the conserved phenylalanine at the end of the CDR3 is missing. The chain carries TRBV6-1 and TRBJ1-5; unclear D gene. V was clipped by 1 base and J by 6 bases, with 4 bases between them. This CDR3 is built from 12 residues. Germline CDR1 MNHNS, CDR2 SASEGT. CDR3 in amino acids: CASSEGRQPQHS. The CDR3 DNA is TGTGCCAGCAGTGAAGGCCGTCAGCCCCAGCATTCT.

This clonotype has a count of ten or more. The chain has TRBV6-5 and TRBJ2-2, with 7 bases lining up with TRBD1. CDR1 MNHEY and CDR2 SVGAGI come from the germline V gene. The V gene end was trimmed by 6 bases and the J gene end by 0 bases; junction bases not matched to a gene: 4. The CDR3 loop spans 15 amino acids. The CDR3 bases are TGTGCCAGCAGACCCGGACAGGCGAACACCGGGGAGCTGTTTTTT. It yields the protein CASRPGQANTGELFF.

V is TRBV6-2 or TRBV6-3 and J is TRBJ1-1; D is uncertain. This CDR3 is 17 amino acids long. Germline V gene data show CDR1 as MNHEY and CDR2 as SVGEGT. Deletions cut 0 bases from V and 1 base from J, with 15 bases between. This CDR3 is CASSYSNLRPGNTEAFF. In DNA, the CDR3 is TGTGCCAGCAGTTACTCGAACTTGCGACCGGGGAACACTGAAGCTTTCTTT.

The table lists this clonotype with many counts. The chain couples TRBV12-3 or TRBV12-4 to TRBJ1-1; D might be TRBD1 (5 bases). The V gene lost 6 bases and the J gene lost 6 bases, with 17 bases spanning the gap. The CDR3 covers 14 residues. This CDR3 reads CASRYPAGGSEAFF. As DNA, the CDR3 is TGTGCCAGCAGGTACCCCGCCGGGGGATCTGAAGCTTTCTTT.

This clonotype has ten or more counts. The junction departs from the called germline gene at one end, perhaps through a read error. The chain employs TRBV6-5 and TRBJ2-7; 13 bases are a match to TRBD2. Germline V gene sequence: CDR1 MNHEY, CDR2 SVGAGI. The CDR3 contains 14 residues. In DNA form, the CDR3 reads TGTGCCAGCAGGGGGACTAGCGGGGAGCACGAGCAGTGCTTC. This gives the protein CASRGTSGEHEQCF.

The chain employs TRBV27 and TRBJ2-5; D unclear. From germline, CDR1 is MNHEY and CDR2 SMNVEV (reference sequence). Trimming shortened V by 0 bases and J by 5 bases, and 13 bases separated the two germline ends. The CDR3 consists of 15 residues. The CDR3 is CASSLSSGRRETQYF. CDR3 bases: TGTGCCAGCAGTTTATCATCCGGGCGAAGGGAGACCCAGTACTTC.

This clonotype was counted many times. The CDR3 DNA reads as TGCAGTGCTAGACCCAACCACATGGGGGGCAATCAGCCCCAGCATTTT. It encodes CSARPNHMGGNQPQHF. The chain is built from TRBV20-1 and TRBJ1-5; D perhaps matches TRBD1 (5 bases). Trimming pared 2 bases from V and 2 bases from J, leaving 16 bases between. This CDR3 spans 16 amino acids. The germline CDR1 and CDR2 sequences are DFQATT and SNEGSKA (reference sequence).

This clonotype has at least ten counts. V is TRBV28 and J is TRBJ1-3, with 9 bases aligning to TRBD1. Germline values: CDR1 MDHEN, CDR2 SYDVKM. This CDR3 contains 15 residues. Losses at the gene ends were 6 bases for V and 1 base for J; bases not matched to a gene: 4. The CDR3 protein is CASSGGTGSGNTIYF. The CDR3 bases are TGTGCCAGCAGCGGGGGGACAGGGTCTGGAAACACCATATATTTT.